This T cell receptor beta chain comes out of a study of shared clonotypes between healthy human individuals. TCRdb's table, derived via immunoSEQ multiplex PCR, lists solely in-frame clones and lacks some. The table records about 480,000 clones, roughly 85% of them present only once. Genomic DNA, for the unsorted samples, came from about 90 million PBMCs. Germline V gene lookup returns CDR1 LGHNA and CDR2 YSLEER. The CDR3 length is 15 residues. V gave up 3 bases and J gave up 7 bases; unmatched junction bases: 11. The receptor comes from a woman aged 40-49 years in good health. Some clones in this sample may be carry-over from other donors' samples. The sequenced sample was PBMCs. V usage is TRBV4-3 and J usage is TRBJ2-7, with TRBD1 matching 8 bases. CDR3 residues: CASSQFRDRSFEQYF. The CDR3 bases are TGCGCCAGCAGCCAGTTCCGGGACAGGAGTTTTGAGCAGTACTTC.